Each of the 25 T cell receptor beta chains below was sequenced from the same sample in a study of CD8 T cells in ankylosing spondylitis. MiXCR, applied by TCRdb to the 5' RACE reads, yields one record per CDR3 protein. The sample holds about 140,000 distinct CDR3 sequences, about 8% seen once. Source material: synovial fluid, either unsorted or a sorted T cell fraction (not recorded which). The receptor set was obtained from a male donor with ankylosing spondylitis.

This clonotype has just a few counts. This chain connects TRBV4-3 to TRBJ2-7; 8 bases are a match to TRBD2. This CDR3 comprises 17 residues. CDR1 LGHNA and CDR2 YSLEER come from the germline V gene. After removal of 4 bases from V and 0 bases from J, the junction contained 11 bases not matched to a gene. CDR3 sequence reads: CASSRAVTSGYSYEQYF. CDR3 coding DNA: TGCGCCAGCAGCCGGGCGGTAACTAGCGGTTACTCCTACGAGCAGTACTTC.

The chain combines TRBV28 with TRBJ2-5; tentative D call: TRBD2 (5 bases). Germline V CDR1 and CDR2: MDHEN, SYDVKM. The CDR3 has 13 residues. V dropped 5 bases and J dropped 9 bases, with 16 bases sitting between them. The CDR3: CASSLRALGAQYF. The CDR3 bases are TGTGCCAGCAGTCTGAGGGCCCTCGGAGCCCAGTACTTC.

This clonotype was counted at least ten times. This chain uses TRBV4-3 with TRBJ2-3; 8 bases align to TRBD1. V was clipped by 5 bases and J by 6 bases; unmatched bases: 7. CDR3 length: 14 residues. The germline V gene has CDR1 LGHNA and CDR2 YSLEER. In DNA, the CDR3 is TGCGCCAGCAGCTTTCAGGGGGCATGGGATACGCAGTATTTT. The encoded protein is CASSFQGAWDTQYF.

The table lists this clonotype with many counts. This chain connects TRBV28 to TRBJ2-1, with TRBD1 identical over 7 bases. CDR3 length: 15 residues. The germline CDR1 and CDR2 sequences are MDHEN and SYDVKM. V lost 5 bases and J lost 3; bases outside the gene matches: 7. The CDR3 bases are TGTGCCAGCAGTCGAGCCGCAGGGGGCTACAATGAGCAGTTCTTC. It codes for CASSRAAGGYNEQFF.

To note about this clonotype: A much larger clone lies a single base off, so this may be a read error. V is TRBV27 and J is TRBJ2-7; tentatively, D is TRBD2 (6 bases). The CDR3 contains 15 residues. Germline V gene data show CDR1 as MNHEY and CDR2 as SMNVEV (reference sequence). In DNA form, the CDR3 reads TGTGCCAGCAGTTGGGGGGACGGCTACTCCTACGAGCAGAACTTC. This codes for CASSWGDGYSYEQNF.

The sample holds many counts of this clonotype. CDR3 bases: TGTGCCAGCAGGAACACCAGGGGCGGGAACACCATATATTTT. Its protein is CASRNTRGGNTIYF. The chain carries TRBV7-2 and TRBJ1-3, with D perhaps TRBD1 (6 bases). The CDR3 consists of 14 residues. Germline V gives CDR1 SGHTA, CDR2 FQGNSA. Trimming cost V 6 bases and J 7 bases, with 16 bases left between them.

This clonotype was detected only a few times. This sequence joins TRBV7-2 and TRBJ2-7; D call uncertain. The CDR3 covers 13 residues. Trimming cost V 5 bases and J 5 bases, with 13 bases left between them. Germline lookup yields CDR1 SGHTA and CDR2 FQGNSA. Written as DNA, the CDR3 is TGTGCCAGCAGCACCGCTTGGGGAAACGAGCAGTACTTC. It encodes CASSTAWGNEQYF.

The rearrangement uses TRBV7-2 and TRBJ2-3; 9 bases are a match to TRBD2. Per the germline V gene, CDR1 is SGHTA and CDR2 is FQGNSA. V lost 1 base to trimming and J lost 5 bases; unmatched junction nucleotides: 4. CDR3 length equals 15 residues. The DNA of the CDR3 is TGTGCCAGCAGCTTAGTGCGGGAGGGAGGAGATACGCAGTATTTT. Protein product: CASSLVREGGDTQYF.

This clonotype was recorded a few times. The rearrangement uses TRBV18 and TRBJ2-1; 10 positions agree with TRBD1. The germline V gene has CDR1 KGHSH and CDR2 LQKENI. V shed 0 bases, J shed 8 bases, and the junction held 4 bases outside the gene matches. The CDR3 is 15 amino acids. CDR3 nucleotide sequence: TGTGCCAGCTCACCACCGACAGGGGGCCCAGATGAGCAGTTCTTC. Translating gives CASSPPTGGPDEQFF.

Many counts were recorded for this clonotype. The CDR3, as DNA: TGTGCCAGCAGCGTGGGACTAGCATACGAGCAGTACTTC. Encoded protein: CASSVGLAYEQYF. This chain joins TRBV25-1 and TRBJ2-7, with 9 bases fitting TRBD2. V trimming: 6 bases; J trimming: 4 bases; junction bases outside the gene matches: 4. This CDR3 has 13 residues. Germline CDR1 reads MGHDK; CDR2 reads SYGVNS.

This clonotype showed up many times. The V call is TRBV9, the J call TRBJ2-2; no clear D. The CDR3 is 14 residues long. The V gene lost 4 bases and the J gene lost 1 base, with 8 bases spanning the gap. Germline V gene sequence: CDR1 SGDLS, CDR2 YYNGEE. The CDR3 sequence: CASSSRWNTGELFF. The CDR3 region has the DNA TGTGCCAGCAGCTCAAGATGGAACACCGGGGAGCTGTTTTTT.

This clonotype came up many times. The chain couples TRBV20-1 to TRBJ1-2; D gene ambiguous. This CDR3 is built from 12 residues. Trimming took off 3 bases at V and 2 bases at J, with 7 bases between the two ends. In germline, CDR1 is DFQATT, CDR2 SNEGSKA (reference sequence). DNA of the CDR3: TGCAGTGCTAGTCTTAGCAACTATGGCTACACCTTC. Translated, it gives CSASLSNYGYTF.

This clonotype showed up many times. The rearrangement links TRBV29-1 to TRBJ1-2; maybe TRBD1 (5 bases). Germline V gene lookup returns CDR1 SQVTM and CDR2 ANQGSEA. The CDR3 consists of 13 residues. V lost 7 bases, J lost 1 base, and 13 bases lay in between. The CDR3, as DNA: TGCAGCGCCTCCCCAGGGAATAACTATGGCTACACCTTC. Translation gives CSASPGNNYGYTF.

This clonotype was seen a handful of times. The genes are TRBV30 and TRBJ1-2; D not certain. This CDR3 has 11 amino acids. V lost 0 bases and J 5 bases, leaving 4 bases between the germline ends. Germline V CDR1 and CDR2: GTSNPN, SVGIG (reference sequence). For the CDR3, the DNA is TGTGCCTGGAGTGTACGGTATGGCTACACCTTC. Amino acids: CAWSVRYGYTF. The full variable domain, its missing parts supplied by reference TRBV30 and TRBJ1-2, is SQTIHQWPATLVQPVGSPLSLECTVEGTSNPNLYWYRQAAGRGLQLLFYSVGIGQISSEVPQNLSASRPQDRQFILSSKKLLLSDSGFYLCAWSVRYGYTFGSGTRLTVV.

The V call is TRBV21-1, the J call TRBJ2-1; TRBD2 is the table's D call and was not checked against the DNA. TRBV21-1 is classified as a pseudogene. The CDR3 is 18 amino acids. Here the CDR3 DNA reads TGTGCCAGCAGCAAATGCGGTCTTAGGGCCAGCTCCTACAATGAGCAGTTCTTC. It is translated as CASSKCGLRASSYNEQFF.

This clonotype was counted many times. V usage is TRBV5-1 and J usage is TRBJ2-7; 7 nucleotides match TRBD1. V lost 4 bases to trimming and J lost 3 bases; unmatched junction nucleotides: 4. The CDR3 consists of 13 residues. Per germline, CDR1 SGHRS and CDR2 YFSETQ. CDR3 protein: CASSKGQHYEQYF. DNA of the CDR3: TGCGCCAGCAGCAAGGGACAGCACTACGAGCAGTACTTC.

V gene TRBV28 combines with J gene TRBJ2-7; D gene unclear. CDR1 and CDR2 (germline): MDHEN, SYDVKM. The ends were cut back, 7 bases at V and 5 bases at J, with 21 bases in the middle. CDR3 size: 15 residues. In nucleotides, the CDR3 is TGTGCCAGCACCCCTCCGGGCCCCCCATATGACGAGCAGTACTTC. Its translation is CASTPPGPPYDEQYF.

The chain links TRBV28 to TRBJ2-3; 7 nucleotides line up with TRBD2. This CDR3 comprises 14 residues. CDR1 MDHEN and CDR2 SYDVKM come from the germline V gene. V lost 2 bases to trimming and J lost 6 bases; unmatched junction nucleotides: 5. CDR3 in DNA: TGTGCCAGCAGTTTAGCGGGAGATTTGGATACGCAGTATTTT. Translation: CASSLAGDLDTQYF.

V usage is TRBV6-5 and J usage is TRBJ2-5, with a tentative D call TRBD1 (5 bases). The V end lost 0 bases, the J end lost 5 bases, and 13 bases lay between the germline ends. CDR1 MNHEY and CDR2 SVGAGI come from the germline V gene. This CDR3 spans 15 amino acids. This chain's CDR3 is CASSYSGGHGETQYF. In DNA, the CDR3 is TGTGCCAGCAGTTACTCAGGTGGACACGGCGAGACCCAGTACTTC.

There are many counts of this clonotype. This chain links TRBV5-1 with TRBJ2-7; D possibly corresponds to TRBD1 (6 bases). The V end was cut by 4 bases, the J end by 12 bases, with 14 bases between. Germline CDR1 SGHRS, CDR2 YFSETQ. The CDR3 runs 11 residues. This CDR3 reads CASSKQGERYF. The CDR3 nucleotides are TGCGCCAGCAGCAAACAGGGAGAGAGGTACTTC.

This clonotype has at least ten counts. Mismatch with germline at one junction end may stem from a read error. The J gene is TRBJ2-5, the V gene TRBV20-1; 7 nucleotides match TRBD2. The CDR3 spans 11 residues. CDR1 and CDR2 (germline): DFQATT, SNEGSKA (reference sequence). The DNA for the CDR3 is TGTCTAGCGGTGAACCAAGAGACCCAGTACTTC. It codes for CLAVNQETQYF.

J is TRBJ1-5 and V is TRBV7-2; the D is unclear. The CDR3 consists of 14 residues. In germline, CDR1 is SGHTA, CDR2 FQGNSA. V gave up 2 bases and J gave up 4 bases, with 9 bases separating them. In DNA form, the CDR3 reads TGTGCCAGCAGCTTATTGCCCGGGAATCAGCCCCAGCATTTT. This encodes CASSLLPGNQPQHF.

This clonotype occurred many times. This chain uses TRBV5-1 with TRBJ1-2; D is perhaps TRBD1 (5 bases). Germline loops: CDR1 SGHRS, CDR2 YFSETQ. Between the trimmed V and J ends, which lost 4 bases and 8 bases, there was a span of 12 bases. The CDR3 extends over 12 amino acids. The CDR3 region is CASSGTVWGYTF. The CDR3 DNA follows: TGCGCCAGCAGCGGGACTGTTTGGGGCTACACCTTC.

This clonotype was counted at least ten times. In DNA, the CDR3 is TGTGCCACCAGTGGGCAGGCAGGGACAGATACGCAGTATTTT. This gives the protein CATSGQAGTDTQYF. The rearrangement links TRBV24-1 to TRBJ2-3, with TRBD1 as a possible D gene (5 bases). From germline, CDR1 is KGHDR and CDR2 SFDVKD. This CDR3 has 14 residues. V lost 5 bases and J lost 3, with 11 bases in between.

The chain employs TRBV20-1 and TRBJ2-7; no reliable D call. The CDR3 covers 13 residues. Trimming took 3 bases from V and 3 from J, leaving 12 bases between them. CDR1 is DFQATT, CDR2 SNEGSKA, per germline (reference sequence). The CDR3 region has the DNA TGCAGTGCTAGTGGCAGCGCCAGCTACGAGCAGTACTTC. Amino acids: CSASGSASYEQYF.